This T cell receptor (beta chain) appears in the sequencing data of a study of OX40 agonist ivuxolimab in advanced cancers. Looking at the study overall: An agonistic human IgG2 monoclonal antibody against OX40 (CD134) was given.

Profiling relied on immunoSEQ multiplex PCR, and the TCRdb table lists in-frame clones only, not all of them. The sample includes fewer than 80,000 clones, about 79% of them seen just once. In the case of this clone: The antigen is undetermined.

This CDR3 has 14 amino acids. V lost 5 bases to trimming and J lost 6 bases, with 17 bases between them. The V gene's germline CDR1 is SGHTA and CDR2 FQGNSA. Study outcomes and limitations: Relative to CD4+ cells, CD8+ T cells on average had more expanded clones. Clonal expansion by week 6 occurred in CD4+ and CD8+ blood T cells (at 0.1 to 3.0 mg/kg).

The chain couples TRBV7-2 to TRBJ2-7; no firm D call. The input for sequencing was CD4+ or CD8+ T cells sorted from blood, taken in a trial of the OX40 agonist ivuxolimab. The TCR originated in an adult with an advanced solid tumor such as melanoma, head and neck, liver or kidney cancer. This CDR3 is CASSHSQIGVEQYF. The CDR3 DNA sequence: TGTGCCAGCAGCCATAGCCAGATTGGGGTCGAGCAGTACTTC.